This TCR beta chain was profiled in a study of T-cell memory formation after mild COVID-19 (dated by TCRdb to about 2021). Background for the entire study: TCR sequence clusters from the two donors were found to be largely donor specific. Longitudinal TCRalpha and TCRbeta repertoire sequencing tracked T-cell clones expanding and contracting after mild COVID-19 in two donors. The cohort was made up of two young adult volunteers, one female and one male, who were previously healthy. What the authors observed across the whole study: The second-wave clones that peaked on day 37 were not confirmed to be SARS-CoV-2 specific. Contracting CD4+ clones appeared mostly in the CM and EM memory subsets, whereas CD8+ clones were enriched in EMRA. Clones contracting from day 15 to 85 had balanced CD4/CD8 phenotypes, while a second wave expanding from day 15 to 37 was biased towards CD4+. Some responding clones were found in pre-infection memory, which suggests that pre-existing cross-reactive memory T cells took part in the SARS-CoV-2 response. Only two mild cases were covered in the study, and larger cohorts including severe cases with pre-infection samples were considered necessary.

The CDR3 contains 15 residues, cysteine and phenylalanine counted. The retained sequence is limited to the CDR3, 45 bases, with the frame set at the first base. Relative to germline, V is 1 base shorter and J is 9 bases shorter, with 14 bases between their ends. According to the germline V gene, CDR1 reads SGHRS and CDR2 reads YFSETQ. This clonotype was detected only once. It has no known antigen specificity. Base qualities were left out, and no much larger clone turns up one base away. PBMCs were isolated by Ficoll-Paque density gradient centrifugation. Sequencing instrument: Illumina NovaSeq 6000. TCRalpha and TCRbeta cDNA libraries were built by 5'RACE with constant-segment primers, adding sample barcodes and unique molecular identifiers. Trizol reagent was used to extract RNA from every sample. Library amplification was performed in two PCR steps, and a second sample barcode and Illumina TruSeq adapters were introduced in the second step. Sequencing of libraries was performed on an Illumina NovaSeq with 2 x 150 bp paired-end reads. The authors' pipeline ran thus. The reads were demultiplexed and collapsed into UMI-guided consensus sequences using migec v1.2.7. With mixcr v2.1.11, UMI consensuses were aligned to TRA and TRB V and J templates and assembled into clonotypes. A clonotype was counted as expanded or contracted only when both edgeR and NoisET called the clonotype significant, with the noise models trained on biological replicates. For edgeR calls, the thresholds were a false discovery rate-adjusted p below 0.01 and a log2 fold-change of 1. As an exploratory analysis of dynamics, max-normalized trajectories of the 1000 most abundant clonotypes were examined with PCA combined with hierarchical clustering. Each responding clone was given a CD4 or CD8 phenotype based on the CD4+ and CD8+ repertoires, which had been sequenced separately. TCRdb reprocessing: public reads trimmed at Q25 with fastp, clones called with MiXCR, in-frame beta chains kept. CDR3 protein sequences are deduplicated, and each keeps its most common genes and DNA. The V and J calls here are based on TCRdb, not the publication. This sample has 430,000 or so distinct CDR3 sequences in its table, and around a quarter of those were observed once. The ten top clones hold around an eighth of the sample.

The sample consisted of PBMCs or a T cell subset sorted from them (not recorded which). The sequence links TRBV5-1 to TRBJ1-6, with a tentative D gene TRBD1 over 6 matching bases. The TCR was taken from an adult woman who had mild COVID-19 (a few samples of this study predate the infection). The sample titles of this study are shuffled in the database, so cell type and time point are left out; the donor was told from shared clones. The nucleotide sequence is TGCGCCAGCAGCTTGTCAGGGGATATGGTTTCACCCCTCCACTTT. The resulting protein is CASSLSGDMVSPLHF.